The 10 T cell receptor beta chains presented below share a single source sample, sequenced in a study of PD-L1 blockade in urothelial cancer. As to time point: pretreatment peripheral blood. Assay used: immunoSEQ multiplex PCR; TCRdb lists only in-frame clones, some missing. The table has about 130,000 clones, 84% seen once. Material: PBMCs, obtained around atezolizumab (anti-PD-L1) treatment. These receptors originate from a man aged 45-65 years with urothelial cancer.

Only a few counts were recorded for this clone. J is TRBJ2-7 and V is TRBV18; 7 nucleotides match TRBD1. This CDR3 region has 14 residues. Looked up from germline, CDR1 is KGHSH and CDR2 is LQKENI. V shed 6 bases and J 1 base; nucleotides not matched to a gene: 6. The CDR3 reads CASSLGDRSYEQYF. DNA of the CDR3: TGTGCCAGCTCCCTCGGGGACAGATCCTACGAGCAGTACTTC.

CDR3 bases: TGTGCCAGCAGTTGGGTCGGCGGCTATGGCTACACCTTC. As protein: CASSWVGGYGYTF. The chain has TRBV7-9 and TRBJ1-2; D gene uncertain. Germline V gene data show CDR1 as SEHNR and CDR2 as FQNEAQ (reference sequence). Trimming took off 6 bases at V and 4 bases at J, with 12 bases between the two ends. The CDR3 covers 13 residues.

The chain links TRBV18 to TRBJ2-7; 8 positions match TRBD2. Germline CDR1 KGHSH, CDR2 LQKENI. Trimming at V came to 0 bases and at J to 2 bases, leaving 3 bases not matched to a gene. The CDR3 spans 15 residues. The CDR3 sequence: CASSPPPGGPYEQYF. DNA for the CDR3: TGTGCCAGCTCACCACCGCCGGGGGGGCCCTACGAGCAGTACTTC.

V gene TRBV7-2 combines with J gene TRBJ1-5; D possibly corresponds to TRBD1 (6 bases). The V gene's germline CDR1 is SGHTA and CDR2 FQGNSA. The CDR3 runs to 14 residues. Trimming cost V 1 base and J 6 bases, with 10 bases left between them. The CDR3 sequence is CASSLDREGQPQHF. The CDR3, as DNA: TGTGCCAGCAGCTTAGACAGGGAAGGTCAGCCCCAGCATTTT.

The CDR3 reads CASSQEVSGGYTGELFF. In DNA, the CDR3 is TGCGCCAGCAGCCAAGAAGTAAGCGGGGGATACACCGGGGAGCTGTTTTTT. This chain connects TRBV4-1 to TRBJ2-2, with TRBD2 matching 8 bases. Germline CDR1 MGHRA, CDR2 YSYEKL. There are 17 residues in the CDR3. The V gene end was trimmed by 0 bases and the J gene end by 3 bases; junction bases not matched to a gene: 6.

The V gene is TRBV19, the J gene TRBJ2-1, with 8 positions matching TRBD1. This CDR3 has 15 residues. Germline trimming cut 3 bases from V and 8 bases from J; bases unmatched to any gene: 9. Per the germline V gene, CDR1 is LNHDA and CDR2 is SQIVND (reference sequence). CDR3 sequence: CASSMRTGPFDEQFF. CDR3 nucleotides: TGTGCCAGTAGTATGCGGACAGGGCCTTTCGATGAGCAGTTCTTC.

The chain employs TRBV11-3 and TRBJ2-2; no firm D call. Trimming pared 0 bases from V and 6 bases from J, leaving 14 bases between. This CDR3 region has 16 residues. CDR1 and CDR2 from the germline V gene are SGHNT and YENEEA. The CDR3 sequence is CASSLDGVATSGELFF. DNA for the CDR3: TGTGCCAGCAGCTTAGATGGAGTAGCTACATCCGGGGAGCTGTTTTTT.

The rearrangement links TRBV4-1 to TRBJ2-3, with 7 bases fitting TRBD2. The V gene end was trimmed by 8 bases and the J gene end by 2 bases; junction bases not matched to a gene: 7. This CDR3 region has 14 residues. Germline CDR1 and CDR2: MGHRA and YSYEKL. The CDR3 coding sequence is TGCGCCAGCTCCATTAGCGGGCCCACAGATACGCAGTATTTT. Its translation: CASSISGPTDTQYF.

The table lists this clone with a few counts. V is TRBV2 and J is TRBJ1-5; 9 bases are shared with TRBD1. With 9 bases clipped from V and 3 bases from J, the junction kept 6 bases outside the gene matches. The CDR3 consists of 14 residues. Per germline, CDR1 SNHLY and CDR2 FYNNEI. This CDR3 reads CASHRDRVNQPQHF. The DNA for the CDR3 is TGTGCCAGTCACCGGGACAGGGTCAATCAGCCCCAGCATTTT.

This clone was detected only once. This chain links TRBV2 with TRBJ2-3; D is perhaps TRBD2 (6 bases). CDR1 is SNHLY, CDR2 FYNNEI, per germline. The CDR3 loop spans 14 amino acids. V lost 7 bases to trimming and J lost 1 base, with 12 bases between them. CDR3 in amino acids: CASNYAGRTDTQYF. The CDR3 DNA reads TGTGCCAGCAATTATGCGGGACGCACAGATACGCAGTATTTT.